Listed here is a single T cell receptor (beta chain). Its cognate antigen is unknown. 13 Jbeta primers and 60 Vbeta primers were used for the PCR. Assay: immunoSEQ multiplex PCR; the TCRdb copy retains only in-frame clones and omits some. This table has over 45,000 clones, approximately 80% appearing once. These data come from a study of cytomegalovirus exposure and HLA in healthy donors. Study observations and caveats: A missense variant in DCLRE1C was later tied to TCR beta V- and J-gene trimming.

This CDR3 spans 17 amino acids. Trimming left V 0 bases short and J 2 bases short, with 15 bases between. Germline V CDR1 and CDR2: SGHDT, YYEEEE. Material for sequencing was PBMCs. This sequence originates from a man under 40 in good health and CMV-seronegative. V usage is TRBV5-6 and J usage is TRBJ1-5, with a weak D call TRBD1 (6 bases). In DNA, the CDR3 is TGTGCCAGCAGCTTGGGGCAGGGGAGAGTGGGCAATCAGCCCCAGCATTTT. It is translated as CASSLGQGRVGNQPQHF.